What follows are 29 T cell receptor beta chains derived from one specimen sequenced in a study of beta chain features in type 1 diabetes. Expressed TCRB transcripts were sequenced after all isolated RNA was converted to cDNA. Sequencing used immunoSEQ multiplex PCR; TCRdb keeps in-frame clones, though not all of them. Among roughly 170,000 clones listed, about 13% were seen once. Sequenced sample: central memory CD4+ T cells from blood. These receptors were collected from a woman in her late teens or twenties in good health.

This clone was observed a few times. The chain is built from TRBV2 and TRBJ2-1; a possible D gene is TRBD2 (6 bases). This CDR3 region has 11 residues. Germline CDR1 SNHLY, CDR2 FYNNEI. V was cut by 5 bases and J by 10 bases, with 9 bases left in between. The CDR3 loop reads CASSLTSEQFF. The DNA of the CDR3 is TGTGCCAGCAGTCTTACTAGCGAGCAGTTCTTC.

The chain recombines TRBV28 with TRBJ2-6; D is perhaps TRBD2 (5 bases). Trimming took 5 bases from V and 2 from J, leaving 7 bases between them. The length of the CDR3 is 14 residues. Germline loops: CDR1 MDHEN, CDR2 SYDVKM. The CDR3 spells CASSEGTGANVLTF. The DNA for the CDR3 is TGTGCCAGCAGTGAGGGCACTGGGGCCAACGTCCTGACTTTC.

The chain uses TRBV7-2 and TRBJ2-2, with 10 bases aligning to TRBD1. Germline V CDR1 and CDR2: SGHTA, FQGNSA. There are 15 residues in the CDR3. The J segment lost 6 bases and the V segment lost 5 bases, leaving 6 bases of the junction unmatched. In DNA, the CDR3 is TGTGCCAGCAGCAGGGGACAGGGGTCGGCCGGGGAGCTGTTTTTT. Its protein is CASSRGQGSAGELFF.

The chain employs TRBV5-1 and TRBJ1-2; D gene uncertain. The germline CDR1 and CDR2 sequences are SGHRS and YFSETQ. Trimming pared 5 bases from V and 4 bases from J, leaving 9 bases between. The CDR3 has 12 amino acids. The CDR3 DNA reads TGCGCCAGCAGTCGAGGCTCCTATGGCTACACCTTC. Protein product: CASSRGSYGYTF.

This clone has only a few counts. The chain links TRBV5-1 to TRBJ2-6; D may be TRBD2 (6 bases). The CDR3 has 16 amino acids. The germline V and J ends were trimmed by 4 bases and 0 bases, with 11 bases remaining between them. Germline lookup yields CDR1 SGHRS and CDR2 YFSETQ. The CDR3: CASSDDGSSGANVLTF. The DNA of the CDR3 is TGCGCCAGCAGCGATGACGGGAGCTCTGGGGCCAACGTCCTGACTTTC.

The DNA of the CDR3 is TGTGCCAGCAGCTTGGGGACTAGCGGGAACGTCCTGACTTTC. It yields the protein CASSLGTSGNVLTF. The genes are TRBV7-9 and TRBJ2-6; TRBD2 agrees at 12 bases. This CDR3 is built from 14 residues. Germline V gene lookup returns CDR1 SEHNR and CDR2 FQNEAQ (reference sequence). V trimming: 3 bases; J trimming: 10 bases; junction bases outside the gene matches: 1.

This clone was observed a handful of times. The genes are TRBV5-4 and TRBJ2-3; a possible D gene is TRBD2 (5 bases). Germline CDR1 is SGHNT and CDR2 is YYREEE (reference sequence). The CDR3 covers 15 residues. Trimming cost V 0 bases and J 4 bases, with 12 bases left between them. This chain's CDR3 is CASSLGGRRADTQYF. CDR3 bases: TGTGCCAGCAGCTTGGGTGGGCGGCGGGCAGATACGCAGTATTTT.

The V gene is TRBV21-1, the J gene TRBJ2-7; whether TRBD2, the table's D call, matches the DNA was not checked. TRBV21-1 is termed a pseudogene. The CDR3 length is 18 residues. CDR3 in amino acids: CASSAGTSGSKIPYEQYF. The DNA for the CDR3 is TGTGCCAGCAGCGCCGGGACTAGCGGGAGTAAGATCCCCTACGAGCAGTACTTC.

The CDR3 sequence is CASSPWGRRANTEAFF. Written as DNA, the CDR3 is TGTGCCAGCAGCCCCTGGGGACGGAGGGCGAACACTGAAGCTTTCTTT. The genes are TRBV7-8 and TRBJ1-1, with D possibly TRBD1 on 5 matching bases. From germline, CDR1 is SGHVS and CDR2 FQNEAQ. Trimming removed 5 bases at V and 1 base at J, with 17 bases between. The CDR3 consists of 16 residues.

The gene calls are TRBV18 and TRBJ2-3, with D perhaps matching TRBD2 (5 bases). This CDR3 has 14 residues. CDR1 KGHSH and CDR2 LQKENI come from the germline V gene. V lost 3 bases, J lost 2 bases, and 9 bases lay in between. Here the CDR3 DNA reads TGTGCCAGCTCACCGCAGCGGACCACAGATACGCAGTATTTT. Encoded protein: CASSPQRTTDTQYF.

A few counts support this clone. This chain links TRBV7-3 with TRBJ2-2; D not certain. The CDR3 has 13 residues. Germline values: CDR1 SGHTA, CDR2 FQGTGA. V lost 3 bases to trimming and J lost 5 bases, with 7 bases between them. CDR3 DNA sequence: TGTGCCAGCAGCTTCACTACAACCGGGGAGCTGTTTTTT. Amino acids: CASSFTTTGELFF. Combining the CDR3 with reference TRBV7-3 and TRBJ2-2 gives the whole variable domain GAGVSQTPSNKVTEKGKYVELRCDPISGHTALYWYRQSLGQGPEFLIYFQGTGAADDSGLPNDRFFAVRPEGSVSTLKIQRTERGDSAVYLCASSFTTTGELFFGEGSRLTVL.

J is TRBJ1-1 and V is TRBV5-6; a weak D match, TRBD1 (5 bases). The ends were cut back, 4 bases at V and 4 bases at J, with 11 bases in the middle. CDR3 length: 13 amino acids. Germline CDR1 reads SGHDT; CDR2 reads YYEEEE. The DNA for the CDR3 is TGTGCCAGCAGCCGGGGGAGGGGCACTGAAGCTTTCTTT. Translating it yields CASSRGRGTEAFF.

The chain links TRBV5-1 to TRBJ2-5, with D possibly TRBD1 on 6 matching bases. This CDR3 spans 13 amino acids. V was trimmed by 2 bases and J by 5 bases, leaving 10 bases between them. CDR1 and CDR2 (germline): SGHRS, YFSETQ. The CDR3 DNA follows: TGCGCCAGCAGCTTAGGGGGAACTGAGACCCAGTACTTC. Protein sequence: CASSLGGTETQYF.

The chain employs TRBV2 and TRBJ2-7; maybe TRBD1 (6 bases). The CDR3 sequence is 12 residues long. Trimming pared 7 bases from V and 6 bases from J, leaving 13 bases between. CDR1 and CDR2 (germline): SNHLY, FYNNEI. The DNA of the CDR3 is TGTGCCAGCAATCTACAGGGTCCCGAGCAGTACTTC. Protein product: CASNLQGPEQYF.

This clone appeared a few times. The chain carries TRBV18 and TRBJ1-5, with 7 bases identical to TRBD1. CDR3 length: 15 residues. CDR1 KGHSH and CDR2 LQKENI come from the germline V gene. The ends lost 5 bases at V and 6 bases at J; junction bases unmatched: 10. CDR3 region: CASSSHHRGSQPQHF. The CDR3 DNA reads TGTGCCAGCTCATCCCATCACAGGGGATCTCAGCCCCAGCATTTT.

This sequence joins TRBV28 and TRBJ1-4; 8 bases are a match to TRBD1. The CDR3 has 15 residues. The germline gives CDR1 MDHEN, CDR2 SYDVKM. The junction had 9 bases not matched to a gene; V was cut back by 5 bases and J by 7 bases. CDR3 loop: CASSGWTGSGEKLFF. CDR3 DNA sequence: TGTGCCAGCAGTGGATGGACAGGGAGTGGTGAAAAACTGTTTTTT. The full variable domain, completed using reference TRBV28 and TRBJ1-4, is DVKVTQSSRYLVKRTGEKVFLECVQDMDHENMFWYRQDPGLGLRLIYFSYDVKMKEKGDIPEGYSVSREKKERFSLILESASTNQTSMYLCASSGWTGSGEKLFFGSGTQLSVL.

The chain links TRBV25-1 to TRBJ1-1; D perhaps matches TRBD1 (5 bases). This CDR3 contains 16 residues. From germline, CDR1 is MGHDK and CDR2 SYGVNS. V was shortened by 5 bases and J by 6 bases, with 22 bases between the two germline ends. CDR3 nucleotides: TGTGCCAGCAGTTCTCCGGGGGACCCGAAAGGCCCTGAAGCTTTCTTT. This gives the protein CASSSPGDPKGPEAFF.

This sequence joins TRBV19 and TRBJ1-2, with 7 bases identical to TRBD1. Germline V gene data show CDR1 as LNHDA and CDR2 as SQIVND (reference sequence). With V trimmed by 4 bases and J by 4 bases, 9 bases remained unmatched. The CDR3 has 15 amino acids. This chain's CDR3 is CASSKDRASGYGYTF. In nucleotides, the CDR3 is TGTGCCAGTAGTAAAGACAGGGCGTCAGGCTATGGCTACACCTTC.

The chain combines TRBV2 with TRBJ2-2; TRBD2 agrees at 9 bases. Trimming at V came to 2 bases and at J to 1 base, leaving 2 bases not matched to a gene. Germline assignment: CDR1 SNHLY and CDR2 FYNNEI. CDR3 length: 16 residues. CDR3 protein: CASSEQLAGNTGELFF. DNA of the CDR3: TGTGCCAGCAGTGAACAACTAGCGGGGAACACCGGGGAGCTGTTTTTT.

This clone was recorded many times. Written as DNA, the CDR3 is TGTGCCTGGAGTCCTTCACCCCCCACGGGAGGGCCCCTCATAGTGCAGTTCTTC. Protein sequence: CAWSPSPPTGGPLIVQFF. The chain recombines TRBV30 with TRBJ2-1; 8 bases agree with TRBD2. The junction had 24 bases not matched to a gene; V was cut back by 2 bases and J by 12 bases. CDR1 is GTSNPN and CDR2 is SVGIG in the germline V gene (reference sequence). This CDR3 has 18 residues.

The chain couples TRBV28 to TRBJ1-4; D possibly corresponds to TRBD1 (6 bases). The CDR3 length is 12 residues. Trimming pared 6 bases from V and 10 bases from J, leaving 12 bases between. Germline lookup yields CDR1 MDHEN and CDR2 SYDVKM. DNA for the CDR3: TGTGCCAGCAGGCTACTACAGGGAAAACTGTTTTTT. Its translation is CASRLLQGKLFF.

This chain uses TRBV7-8 with TRBJ2-3; weak D call: TRBD2 (6 bases). The V end was cut by 3 bases, the J end by 0 bases, with 10 bases between. The CDR3 runs to 15 residues. Germline assignment: CDR1 SGHVS and CDR2 FQNEAQ. Written as DNA, the CDR3 is TGTGCCAGCAGCTTGGACTACGCTAGCACAGATACGCAGTATTTT. Its translation: CASSLDYASTDTQYF.

This clone was observed a handful of times. The chain carries TRBV27 and TRBJ2-7, with 14 bases fitting TRBD2. The CDR3 is 17 amino acids. V shed 9 bases, J shed 5 bases, and the junction held 15 bases outside the gene matches. Germline CDR1 and CDR2: MNHEY and SMNVEV (reference sequence). CDR3 sequence (DNA): TGTGCCAGTCGCCCCCTCGGGACTAGCGGGAGAGTCCACGAGCAGTACTTC. Protein product: CASRPLGTSGRVHEQYF.

This chain connects TRBV19 to TRBJ1-2; 7 positions match TRBD1. This CDR3 spans 17 amino acids. J gave up 5 bases and V 8 bases, and 20 bases lay outside the gene matches. Germline CDR1 is LNHDA and CDR2 is SQIVND (reference sequence). The CDR3 sequence: CASGDIGTANNRYGYTF. As DNA, the CDR3 is TGTGCCAGTGGGGATATTGGGACAGCGAATAATCGTTATGGCTACACCTTC.

This clone was seen more than once but under ten times. The same CDR3 is also encoded by other DNA sequences in this sample. The rearrangement joins TRBV7-2 to TRBJ1-2; the match to TRBD1 covers 7 bases. CDR1 SGHTA and CDR2 FQGNSA come from the germline V gene. Trimming at V came to 4 bases and at J to 8 bases, leaving 4 bases not matched to a gene. The CDR3 length is 12 residues. The CDR3 region is CASSSNRGGYTF. DNA of the CDR3: TGTGCCAGCAGCTCTAACAGGGGCGGCTACACCTTC.

V and J are TRBV28 and TRBJ1-5, with TRBD1 matching over 7 bases. V lost 7 bases to trimming and J lost 4 bases; unmatched junction nucleotides: 7. This CDR3 contains 14 residues. Germline CDR1 is MDHEN and CDR2 is SYDVKM. CDR3 DNA sequence: TGTGCCAGCACTCCAGGGGGAATAAATCAGCCCCAGCATTTT. It translates to CASTPGGINQPQHF.

The V gene is TRBV7-2, the J gene TRBJ1-5; tentatively, D is TRBD1 (5 bases). Germline V gives CDR1 SGHTA, CDR2 FQGNSA. Trimming removed 3 bases at V and 4 bases at J, with 10 bases between. This CDR3 has 14 residues. The CDR3 protein is CASSFQGPNQPQHF. The CDR3 DNA sequence: TGTGCCAGCAGCTTTCAGGGCCCGAATCAGCCCCAGCATTTT. Combining the CDR3 with reference TRBV7-2 and TRBJ1-5 gives the whole variable domain GAGVSQSPSNKVTEKGKDVELRCDPISGHTALYWYRQSLGQGLEFLIYFQGNSAPDKSGLPSDRFSAERTGGSVSTLTIQRTQQEDSAVYLCASSFQGPNQPQHFGDGTRLSIL.

V and J are TRBV7-2 and TRBJ2-7; the match to TRBD2 covers 9 bases. Germline V gene data show CDR1 as SGHTA and CDR2 as FQGNSA. The CDR3 is 15 amino acids. The junction had 7 bases not matched to a gene; V was cut back by 5 bases and J by 2 bases. CDR3 sequence reads: CASSPGTSRTYEQYF. Written as DNA, the CDR3 is TGTGCCAGCAGCCCAGGGACTAGCAGAACCTACGAGCAGTACTTC.

This clone was detected only a few times. V gene TRBV11-1 combines with J gene TRBJ2-7; 11 bases are shared with TRBD1. Trimming cost V 5 bases and J 5 bases; bases outside gene matches: 5. Germline CDR1 and CDR2: SGHAT and FQDESV (reference sequence). The CDR3 covers 14 residues. The CDR3 coding sequence is TGTGCCAGCAGCCGGACAGGGGGCCAGGACGAGCAGTACTTC. Protein: CASSRTGGQDEQYF.